The next 17 T cell receptor beta chains were all read from a single sample in a study of identical twins. TCRdb reprocessed the 5' RACE reads via MiXCR and lists one record per CDR3 protein. The sample consists of some 660,000 distinct CDR3 sequences, roughly 8% of them appearing once. The same sample was also used in a study of yellow fever vaccine responses in identical twins.

Specimen: PBMCs. These receptor sequences come from a woman younger than 30 in good health.

The rearrangement joins TRBV29-1 to TRBJ2-1; 10 bases map to TRBD2. The CDR3 covers 16 residues. Losses at the gene ends were 3 bases for V and 1 base for J; bases not matched to a gene: 6. Germline V lookup: CDR1 SQVTM, CDR2 ANQGSEA. CDR3 DNA: TGCAGCGTTGAGGGGGCTAGCGGGAGTTCCTACAATGAGCAGTTCTTC. Its translation is CSVEGASGSSYNEQFF.

This chain connects TRBV6-1 to TRBJ2-7; D is undetermined. Trimming shortened V by 2 bases and J by 4 bases, and 6 bases separated the two germline ends. Germline CDR1 MNHNS, CDR2 SASEGT. This CDR3 comprises 12 residues. The CDR3 DNA reads TGTGCCAGCAGTGAAAATTCATACGAGCAGTACTTC. Translated: CASSENSYEQYF.

This clonotype was recorded many times. The V gene is TRBV7-8, the J gene TRBJ2-1; D is ambiguous. The V end lost 3 bases, the J end lost 5 bases, and 17 bases lay between the germline ends. Germline V gene sequence: CDR1 SGHVS, CDR2 FQNEAQ. The CDR3 is 16 amino acids. The CDR3 nucleotides are TGTGCCAGCAGCTTGAGAGCTAGAACCTCGGACAATGAGCAGTTCTTC. Protein sequence: CASSLRARTSDNEQFF. Full variable domain (remainder filled in from reference TRBV7-8 and TRBJ2-1): GAGVSQSPRYKVAKRGQDVALRCDPISGHVSLFWYQQALGQGPEFLTYFQNEAQLDKSGLPSDRFFAERPEGSVSTLKIQRTQQEDSAVYLCASSLRARTSDNEQFFGPGTRLTVL.

Ten or more counts support this clonotype. The chain links TRBV24-1 to TRBJ2-5, with D unclear. This CDR3 has 18 amino acids. CDR1 and CDR2 from the germline V gene are KGHDR and SFDVKD. The V gene lost 1 base and the J gene lost 0 bases, with 17 bases spanning the gap. The chain's CDR3 is CATSDFGDPLKYQETQYF. CDR3 DNA: TGTGCCACCAGTGATTTTGGAGACCCCCTGAAATACCAAGAGACCCAGTACTTC.

This rearrangement joins TRBV14 to TRBJ2-3; the D is unclear. The germline gives CDR1 SGHDN, CDR2 FVKESK. CDR3 length: 17 amino acids. V was trimmed by 0 bases and J by 2 bases, leaving 15 bases between them. The CDR3 DNA sequence: TGTGCCAGCAGCCAAGATTGGGAAACTAACCCCACAGATACGCAGTATTTT. Translated, it gives CASSQDWETNPTDTQYF.

The chain combines TRBV28 with TRBJ2-5; D uncertain. The germline V and J ends were trimmed by 8 bases and 5 bases, with 9 bases remaining between them. Germline lookup yields CDR1 MDHEN and CDR2 SYDVKM. The length of the CDR3 is 11 residues. CDR3 protein: CASGRSETQYF. CDR3 DNA: TGTGCCAGCGGTCGATCGGAGACCCAGTACTTC.

This clonotype appeared a few times. The chain joins TRBV2 to TRBJ2-6; D perhaps matches TRBD2 (5 bases). V dropped 4 bases and J dropped 2 bases, with 9 bases sitting between them. Germline assignment: CDR1 SNHLY and CDR2 FYNNEI. This CDR3 comprises 15 residues. CDR3 sequence reads: CASSGMRAGANVLTF. CDR3 nucleotide sequence: TGTGCCAGCAGTGGAATGAGGGCTGGGGCCAACGTCCTGACTTTC.

V and J are TRBV4-3 and TRBJ1-1; weak D call: TRBD1 (6 bases). The CDR3 spans 15 residues. Trimming took 0 bases from V and 4 from J, leaving 12 bases between them. Looked up from germline, CDR1 is LGHNA and CDR2 is YSLEER. The CDR3 spells CASSQDKGVLTEAFF. CDR3 nucleotide sequence: TGCGCCAGCAGCCAAGATAAGGGGGTTCTCACTGAAGCTTTCTTT.

The sample holds many counts of this clonotype. The CDR3 is CASSPSTGTSFPDYNEQFF. The CDR3 DNA follows: TGTGCCAGCTCACCTTCGACCGGGACTAGTTTTCCCGACTACAATGAGCAGTTCTTC. The V gene is TRBV18, the J gene TRBJ2-1; 8 bases fit TRBD2. J was trimmed by 3 bases and V by 3 bases; bases with no gene match: 16. This CDR3 has 19 residues. Germline CDR1 and CDR2: KGHSH and LQKENI.

Only a few counts were recorded for this clonotype. The V and J genes are TRBV11-2 and TRBJ1-1; no reliable D call. The CDR3 extends over 16 amino acids. V shed 7 bases and J shed 5 bases, with 23 bases lying between them. The germline CDR1 and CDR2 sequences are SGHAT and FQNNGV. For the CDR3, the DNA is TGTGCCAGCACCTCCATCCCGACGGGCATGTGGACTGAAGCTTTCTTT. This sequence encodes CASTSIPTGMWTEAFF.

This clonotype has a handful of counts. The chain combines TRBV18 with TRBJ2-1; TRBD1 might be the D (5 bases). Per the germline V gene, CDR1 is KGHSH and CDR2 is LQKENI. Trimming took off 2 bases at V and 3 bases at J, with 8 bases between the two ends. The CDR3 is made up of 14 amino acids. In DNA, the CDR3 is TGTGCCAGCTCACCATTAGGGGACTACAATGAGCAGTTCTTC. It translates to CASSPLGDYNEQFF.

This rearrangement joins TRBV3-1 to TRBJ2-1; TRBD2 is a possible D gene (5 bases). CDR3 length: 18 amino acids. Trimming took 0 bases from V and 3 from J, leaving 18 bases between them. Looked up from germline, CDR1 is LGHDT and CDR2 is YNNKEL (reference sequence). The CDR3 reads CASSQDPEARGLYNEQFF. As DNA, the CDR3 is TGTGCCAGCAGCCAAGACCCCGAAGCGCGCGGACTCTACAATGAGCAGTTCTTC.

The chain links TRBV11-2 to TRBJ2-1; TRBD2 matches 15 bases. The CDR3 sequence is 18 residues long. Germline CDR1 and CDR2: SGHAT and FQNNGV. V was clipped by 0 bases and J by 5 bases; unmatched bases: 5. The CDR3 sequence is CASSLEGLAGGIHNEQFF. The CDR3 nucleotides read TGTGCCAGCAGCTTAGAAGGACTAGCGGGGGGGATCCACAATGAGCAGTTCTTC.

This clonotype was counted many times. This chain uses TRBV7-2 with TRBJ2-1; maybe TRBD2 (6 bases). Trimming took 1 base from V and 1 from J, leaving 11 bases between them. This CDR3 spans 16 amino acids. CDR1 is SGHTA, CDR2 FQGNSA, per germline. CDR3 protein: CASSLGPGRSYNEQFF. The CDR3 DNA reads as TGTGCCAGCAGCTTAGGGCCAGGGAGGTCCTACAATGAGCAGTTCTTC.

This chain links TRBV12-3 or TRBV12-4 with TRBJ1-2; the D is unclear. The CDR3 loop spans 15 amino acids. Trimming removed 3 bases from V and 8 bases from J, with 19 bases in between. Here the CDR3 reads CASSLDGDGKGGYTF. For the CDR3, the DNA is TGTGCCAGCAGTTTGGATGGCGACGGGAAAGGAGGCTACACCTTC.

This clonotype was seen a handful of times. This chain uses TRBV24-1 with TRBJ2-1; perhaps TRBD1 as D (5 bases). The V end lost 2 bases, the J end lost 9 bases, and 10 bases lay between the germline ends. Germline CDR1 and CDR2: KGHDR and SFDVKD. This CDR3 comprises 13 residues. Written as DNA, the CDR3 is TGTGCCACCAGTGATTCCAGGGTCGGTGAGCAGTTCTTC. Protein: CATSDSRVGEQFF.

The CDR3 nucleotides read TGCGCCAGCAGCCAAGCCGAACGTCACCCAATCTACGAGCAGTACTTC. Its translation: CASSQAERHPIYEQYF. This rearrangement joins TRBV4-1 to TRBJ2-7; D gene unclear. Germline CDR1 is MGHRA and CDR2 is YSYEKL. The CDR3 spans 16 residues. Deletions cut 1 base from V and 3 bases from J, with 16 bases between.